The 23 T cell receptor beta chains given below trace back to one sample, sequenced in a study of blood T cell repertoires in COVID-19. Here immunoSEQ multiplex PCR was the method, and the copy in TCRdb shows in-frame clones only, minus some. Among about 120,000 clones listed, approximately 85% were seen once. The source material was peripheral blood. The origin of the receptors is a man aged 30 to 39 with COVID-19, enrolled during active disease.

This clone has just one count. This chain joins TRBV28 and TRBJ2-1, with 12 bases fitting TRBD2. The CDR3 sequence is 15 residues long. Germline CDR1 and CDR2: MDHEN and SYDVKM. The V and J ends lost 6 bases and 8 bases, in that order; junction bases with no gene match: 8. Here the CDR3 DNA reads TGTGCCAGCAGACACACTAGCGGGAGGAACTATGAGCAGTTCTTC. This codes for CASRHTSGRNYEQFF.

The genes are TRBV3-1 (or the pseudogene TRBV3-2) and TRBJ2-1; the match to TRBD2 covers 14 bases. V trimming: 3 bases; J trimming: 10 bases; junction bases outside the gene matches: 5. This CDR3 contains 15 residues. Germline CDR1 reads LGHDT; CDR2 reads YNNKEL (reference sequence). CDR3 loop: CASSHGTSGRGEQFF. Written as DNA, the CDR3 is TGTGCCAGCAGCCATGGGACTAGCGGGAGAGGAGAGCAGTTCTTC.

The V gene is TRBV6-6, the J gene TRBJ2-7; no clear D gene. From germline, CDR1 is MNHNY and CDR2 SVGAGI (reference sequence). V lost 6 bases and J lost 3, with 12 bases in between. CDR3 length equals 13 residues. The CDR3 loop reads CASSDSENYEQYF. Written as DNA, the CDR3 is TGTGCCAGCAGCGACTCCGAGAACTACGAGCAGTACTTC.

This clone has just one count. The J gene is TRBJ1-4, the V gene TRBV12-3 or TRBV12-4, with D hard to call. The CDR3 has 13 residues. Trimming cost V 1 base and J 7 bases, with 7 bases left between them. CDR3 nucleotide sequence: TGTGCCAGCAGTTTAGGTGTTAGTGAAAAACTGTTTTTT. It encodes CASSLGVSEKLFF.

V gene TRBV15 combines with J gene TRBJ1-3; weak D call: TRBD1 (6 bases). The CDR3 has 18 amino acids. CDR1 and CDR2 (germline): LNHNV, YYDKDF (reference sequence). Trimming took 0 bases from V and 4 from J, leaving 19 bases between them. CDR3: CATSRDDRQGKSGNTIYF. In nucleotides, the CDR3 is TGTGCCACCAGCAGAGATGATCGGCAGGGGAAGAGCGGAAACACCATATATTTT.

This chain joins TRBV5-4 and TRBJ1-5; the D gene is possibly TRBD1 (6 bases). The V end lost 0 bases, the J end lost 6 bases, and 7 bases lay between the germline ends. The CDR3 has 13 residues. CDR1 and CDR2 from the germline V gene are SGHNT and YYREEE (reference sequence). The CDR3 loop reads CASSLGQVQPQHF. The CDR3 DNA is TGTGCCAGCAGCTTGGGACAGGTTCAGCCCCAGCATTTT.

This clone was detected ten times or more. Written as DNA, the CDR3 is TGTGCCAGCAGCTCATCCGGGACTAGCAAGAATGAGCAGTTCTTC. Its protein product is CASSSSGTSKNEQFF. The chain carries TRBV7-2 and TRBJ2-1; 9 bases map to TRBD2. Germline lookup yields CDR1 SGHTA and CDR2 FQGNSA. V trimming: 4 bases; J trimming: 7 bases; junction bases outside the gene matches: 8. The CDR3 extends over 15 amino acids.

This clone appeared a few times. This chain joins TRBV11-3 and TRBJ1-2; D not resolved. V lost 5 bases and J lost 0, with 13 bases in between. Per the germline V gene, CDR1 is SGHNT and CDR2 is YENEEA. The CDR3 sequence is 15 residues long. CDR3: CASSSGGVTNYGYTF. CDR3 DNA sequence: TGTGCCAGCAGCAGCGGCGGGGTGACTAACTATGGCTACACCTTC.

The chain combines TRBV12-5 with TRBJ2-1; TRBD1 is a possible D gene (6 bases). V was trimmed by 2 bases and J by 2 bases, leaving 25 bases between them. CDR1 and CDR2 from the germline V gene are LGHNT and FRNRAP. This CDR3 has 20 residues. CDR3 region: CASGLSARGVNREPYNEQFF. The DNA for the CDR3 is TGTGCTAGTGGTTTGTCAGCTCGAGGAGTCAACAGGGAACCCTACAATGAGCAGTTCTTC.

V usage is TRBV5-1 and J usage is TRBJ2-3; unclear D gene. V lost 0 bases and J lost 0, with 11 bases in between. Germline lookup yields CDR1 SGHRS and CDR2 YFSETQ. The CDR3 consists of 16 residues. This chain's CDR3 is CASSLAALSSTDTQYF. DNA of the CDR3: TGCGCCAGCAGCTTGGCCGCGCTTTCTAGCACAGATACGCAGTATTTT.

This clone has just one count. The chain employs TRBV9 and TRBJ1-1; TRBD1 agrees at 8 bases. V trimming: 7 bases; J trimming: 1 base; junction bases outside the gene matches: 6. The CDR3 extends over 14 amino acids. CDR1 and CDR2 (germline): SGDLS, YYNGEE. The CDR3 is CASRRGRGNTEAFF. In nucleotides, the CDR3 is TGTGCCAGCCGCAGGGGGCGTGGGAACACTGAAGCTTTCTTT.

The rearrangement uses TRBV6-4 and TRBJ2-3; 7 bases match TRBD2. The CDR3 runs to 14 residues. The germline V gene has CDR1 MRHNA and CDR2 SNTAGT. V shed 4 bases, J shed 2 bases, and the junction held 3 bases outside the gene matches. In DNA, the CDR3 is TGTGCCAGCAGTGTAGGACTAGACACAGATACGCAGTATTTT. Protein: CASSVGLDTDTQYF.

This chain connects TRBV5-1 to TRBJ2-3; TRBD2 matches at 11 bases. J gave up 6 bases and V 4 bases, and 4 bases lay outside the gene matches. The CDR3 contains 14 residues. Germline CDR1 is SGHRS and CDR2 is YFSETQ. CDR3 DNA: TGCGCCAGCAGCCTGACTAGCGGGAAGGATACGCAGTATTTT. It specifies CASSLTSGKDTQYF. Full variable domain (rest looked up from reference TRBV5-1 and TRBJ2-3): KAGVTQTPRYLIKTRGQQVTLSCSPISGHRSVSWYQQTPGQGLQFLFEYFSETQRNKGNFPGRFSGRQFSNSRSEMNVSTLELGDSALYLCASSLTSGKDTQYFGPGTRLTVL.

The V gene is TRBV10-2, the J gene TRBJ1-6; no clear D. CDR1 WSHSY and CDR2 SAAADI come from the germline V gene. The CDR3 spans 13 residues. The V end lost 6 bases, the J end lost 11 bases, and 14 bases lay between the germline ends. The DNA of the CDR3 is TGCGCCAGCAGACGGACTGGTGGTACACCCCTCCACTTT. It codes for CASRRTGGTPLHF.

This chain links TRBV2 with TRBJ1-2; D is unresolved. V lost 5 bases to trimming and J lost 1 base, with 11 bases between them. Germline CDR1 SNHLY, CDR2 FYNNEI. CDR3 length: 14 amino acids. The CDR3 sequence: CASSQNNINYGYTF. The CDR3 nucleotides are TGTGCCAGCAGTCAAAATAACATTAACTATGGCTACACCTTC.

This chain joins TRBV27 and TRBJ2-3; 9 bases fit TRBD2. This CDR3 is 15 amino acids long. The junction had 4 bases not matched to a gene; V was cut back by 2 bases and J by 4 bases. Germline V gene lookup returns CDR1 MNHEY and CDR2 SMNVEV (reference sequence). The CDR3 DNA follows: TGTGCCAGCAGTTTAACCGGCGGGGGGGCAGATACGCAGTATTTT. It encodes CASSLTGGGADTQYF.

This clone has a single count. The V call is TRBV11-1, the J call TRBJ2-2; D not certain. This CDR3 has 14 residues. Trimming pared 3 bases from V and 2 bases from J, leaving 7 bases between. From germline, CDR1 is SGHAT and CDR2 FQDESV (reference sequence). For the CDR3, the DNA is TGTGCCAGCAGCTTCCGAGAAAACACCGGGGAGCTGTTTTTT. Amino acid sequence: CASSFRENTGELFF. Supplemented by reference TRBV11-1 and TRBJ2-2, the full variable domain reads EAEVAQSPRYKITEKSQAVAFWCDPISGHATLYWYRQILGQGPELLVQFQDESVVDDSQLPKDRFSAERLKGVDSTLKIQPAELGDSAMYLCASSFRENTGELFFGEGSRLTVL.

This chain connects TRBV19 to TRBJ1-5; D is unclear. Germline CDR1 reads LNHDA; CDR2 reads SQIVND (reference sequence). The CDR3 runs 15 residues. Trimming left V 6 bases short and J 0 bases short, with 12 bases between. CDR3 region: CASRIKENSNQPQHF. The DNA for the CDR3 is TGTGCCAGTAGGATCAAAGAGAATAGCAATCAGCCCCAGCATTTT.

This clone was seen a few times. The chain has TRBV6-2 or TRBV6-3 and TRBJ2-2; a weak D match, TRBD2 (6 bases). Germline lookup yields CDR1 MNHEY and CDR2 SVGEGT. The ends were cut back, 9 bases at V and 3 bases at J, with 11 bases in the middle. This CDR3 region has 13 residues. As DNA, the CDR3 is TGTGCCAGTAGCAGGAGGGACACCGGGGAGCTGTTTTTT. This codes for CASSRRDTGELFF.

The chain couples TRBV7-9 to TRBJ2-7; D is perhaps TRBD1 (6 bases). CDR1 SEHNR and CDR2 FQNEAQ come from the germline V gene (reference sequence). The V gene lost 4 bases and the J gene lost 1 base, with 14 bases spanning the gap. CDR3 length: 15 residues. CDR3 sequence reads: CASSSSQGTSYEQYF. The CDR3 DNA follows: TGTGCCAGCAGCTCCTCACAGGGAACATCCTACGAGCAGTACTTC.

Comment on this clone: Different DNA sequences within this sample yield the same CDR3. This chain links TRBV5-1 with TRBJ2-1; TRBD2 matches 8 bases. The CDR3 length is 13 residues. The germline gives CDR1 SGHRS, CDR2 YFSETQ. Trimming took 7 bases from V and 1 from J; bases not matched to a gene: 1. The CDR3 DNA is TGCGCCAGCCGCGGGGGGTCCTACAATGAGCAGTTCTTC. This translates into CASRGGSYNEQFF. The complete variable domain, with remaining parts taken from reference TRBV5-1 and TRBJ2-1, reads KAGVTQTPRYLIKTRGQQVTLSCSPISGHRSVSWYQQTPGQGLQFLFEYFSETQRNKGNFPGRFSGRQFSNSRSEMNVSTLELGDSALYLCASRGGSYNEQFFGPGTRLTVL.

The V gene is TRBV15, the J gene TRBJ2-7; 7 bases map to TRBD1. CDR1 and CDR2 (germline): LNHNV, YYDKDF (reference sequence). The CDR3 contains 14 residues. The J segment lost 6 bases and the V segment lost 5 bases, leaving 10 bases of the junction unmatched. For the CDR3, the DNA is TGTGCCACCAGCGACCGCTCCGGGACAGCCGAGCAGTACTTC. It specifies CATSDRSGTAEQYF.

This clone has only one observation. V usage is TRBV27 and J usage is TRBJ2-3, with D perhaps matching TRBD2 (5 bases). Germline V gene lookup returns CDR1 MNHEY and CDR2 SMNVEV (reference sequence). The CDR3 has 14 amino acids. V was shortened by 6 bases and J by 2 bases, with 12 bases between the two germline ends. The CDR3 DNA reads as TGTGCCAGCAGAAGAAGCGGAGTCACAGATACGCAGTATTTT. The encoded protein is CASRRSGVTDTQYF.